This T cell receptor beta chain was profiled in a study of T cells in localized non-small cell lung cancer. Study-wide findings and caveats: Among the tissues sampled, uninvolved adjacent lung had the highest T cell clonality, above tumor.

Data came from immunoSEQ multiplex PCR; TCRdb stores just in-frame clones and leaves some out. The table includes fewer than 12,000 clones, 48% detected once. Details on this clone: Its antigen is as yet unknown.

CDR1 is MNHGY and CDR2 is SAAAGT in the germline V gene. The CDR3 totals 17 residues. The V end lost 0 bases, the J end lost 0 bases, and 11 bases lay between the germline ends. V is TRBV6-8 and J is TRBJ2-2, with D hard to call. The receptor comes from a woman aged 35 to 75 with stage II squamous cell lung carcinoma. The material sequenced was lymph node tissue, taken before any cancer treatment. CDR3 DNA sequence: TGTGCCAGCAGTTACTCGACAAGACAACCGAACACCGGGGAGCTGTTTTTT. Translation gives CASSYSTRQPNTGELFF.